This TCR beta chain stems from a study of Ad26.COV2.S vaccination and SARS-CoV-2 variants (dated by TCRdb to about 2021). As for the study more broadly: Vaccine-arm donors were drawn from COV1001, a multicentre, randomized, double-blind, placebo-controlled phase I-IIa trial of Ad26.COV2.S in healthy adults. Participants in the trial were split at random into five groups of five each, receiving low-dose or high-dose Ad26.COV2.S once or twice, or else placebo on both occasions. The TCR-sequenced set comprised about 30 samples: around 20 Ad26.COV2.S vaccine recipients, 5 placebo recipients and 8 SARS-CoV-2 convalescent individuals. TCRbeta repertoire sequencing was used to assess the specificity and breadth of SARS-CoV-2-reactive T cell receptors after Ad26.COV2.S vaccination. Investigators did not know the trial group allocation while performing experiments and assessing outcomes. Ad26.COV2.S was administered intramuscularly at a dose of 5x10^10 or 1x10^11 viral particles, either as one shot or as two shots given 56 days apart.

In light of the paper, this sample's treatment or condition label describes: around 19 received Ad26.COV2.S at low or high dose, single or two shots; about 5 received placebo; per-sample allocation not given. For vaccine and placebo recipients, repertoires were sequenced using samples collected on day 63 after the first injection. Cohort 1b enrolled 20 to 30 adults aged 18-55 years at a single site in Boston, USA, between 29 July and 7 August 2020. Ad26.COV2.S consisted of a replication-incompetent adenovirus type 26 vector by which a prefusion-stabilized SARS-CoV-2 spike protein from the original Wuhan strain was expressed. The research as a whole found: The study lacked the statistical power to compare responses across vaccine doses or regimens. The authors noted that the TCR breadth and depth analyses may have underestimated total T cell responses. Non-spike TCR breadth was comparable between vaccine and placebo recipients, consistent with the vaccine containing only spike. After vaccination, spike-specific CD8+ and CD4+ T cell responses were reported to show substantial breadth. Compared with placebo recipients, Ad26.COV2.S recipients showed higher spike-specific TCR breadth (P = 0.0014).

TCRbeta CDR3 regions were sequenced with the immunoSEQ Assay. After extraction, genomic DNA underwent amplification by bias-controlled multiplex PCR, followed by high-throughput sequencing. The study's own analysis went as follows. Collapsing and filtering of sequences were performed to quantify the absolute abundance of each unique TCRbeta CDR3 region. Usable DNA was measured by amplifying reference genes present in all nucleated cells, and TCRbeta template counts were normalized to that usable DNA to estimate T cell fraction. Repertoire TCRs were annotated as SARS-CoV-2-specific by exact matching of V gene, CDR3 amino acid sequence and J gene to a known reactive TCR set. MIRA supplied the reference SARS-CoV-2 TCR set, which was filtered for enrichment in COVID-19-positive ImmuneCODE repertoires so that public or cross-reactive TCRs were removed. Using the MIRA antigens, annotated TCRs were further analysed by specific ORF or by position within an ORF. Breadth was defined as the number of annotated unique rearrangements divided by the total number of unique productive rearrangements, and depth was defined as the summed frequency of the annotated unique rearrangements. TCR breadth was compared between groups using two-sided Wilcoxon rank-sum tests. TCRdb took over this immuneACCESS table, retaining in-frame rearrangements with V and J assigned. Such tables are incomplete; in checked studies, under half of the missing clones stem from an unresolved V gene, and the remainder is unexplained. D and trimming were read from the DNA, whereas the V and J calls and clone size are those reported in that table. Present in this sample are approximately 410,000 clones, around 92% of which were seen just once. Of the sample, about 1.7% falls within the top ten clones.

This clone showed up just once. Its target antigen remains unknown. No much larger clone is present one base from it, and per-base qualities are unavailable. The CDR3 spans 16 residues, from the cysteine through the phenylalanine. The retained sequence is limited to the CDR3, 48 bases, with the frame set at the first base. The germline V gene sets CDR1 to SGHTA and CDR2 to FQGNSA. V is pruned by 5 bases and J by 0 bases, leaving 8 bases of the junction without a gene match. The input for sequencing was peripheral blood, taken in a trial of Ad26.COV2.S vaccine versus placebo. This receptor was taken from a person aged 18-65 years who received the Ad26.COV2.S COVID-19 vaccine or a placebo. Recombination linked TRBV7-2 to TRBJ2-3, with TRBD1 identical over 7 junction bases. For the CDR3, the sequence is CASSTRQGSSTDTQYF. The bases read TGTGCCAGCAGCACCCGACAGGGAAGCAGCACAGATACGCAGTATTTT.